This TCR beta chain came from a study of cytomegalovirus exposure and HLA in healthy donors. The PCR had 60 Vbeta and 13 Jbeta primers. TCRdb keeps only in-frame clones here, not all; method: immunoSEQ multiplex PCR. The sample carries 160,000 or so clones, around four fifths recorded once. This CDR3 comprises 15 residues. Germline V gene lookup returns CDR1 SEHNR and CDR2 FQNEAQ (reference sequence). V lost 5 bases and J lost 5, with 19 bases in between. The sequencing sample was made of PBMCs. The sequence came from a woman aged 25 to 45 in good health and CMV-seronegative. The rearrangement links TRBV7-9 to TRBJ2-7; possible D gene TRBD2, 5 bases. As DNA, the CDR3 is TGTGCCAGCAGCCGTCGGGGAACAGTTGGCAACGAGCAGTACTTC. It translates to CASSRRGTVGNEQYF.